This T cell receptor (beta chain) comes out of a study of cytomegalovirus exposure and HLA in healthy donors (TCRdb year 2017). In the study overall: An earlier analysis of approximately 590 of the donors reported approximately 290 Gb of sequence data and more than 90 million unique TCR beta sequences from 150 million to 200 million T cells. Donor age, sex, ethnicity and CMV serostatus were compiled together with the repertoire data. An early release that covered several hundred HLA-typed donors contained around 330 gigabases of sequencing data and some 87 million unique TCR sequences. In a later genetic analysis, genome-wide SNP genotypes for 398 of the 666 donors were used, and that subset was treated as a discovery cohort. An earlier analysis of around 540 of the donors applied high-throughput TCR beta sequencing to assess whether each TCR beta V gene segment acted as functional or pseudogenic. The later analysis used no new phenotypic data to find candidate immune exposures, relying instead on TCR beta sequences and their occurrence across donors. Across around 400 genotyped donors of the cohort, an average of approximately 200,000 unique TCR beta nucleotide sequences per donor were sequenced, and 15% to 20% of those sequences were non-productive. In a later analysis, previously published TCR beta repertoires from 500 to 750 donors were re-analyzed and high-resolution HLA genotyping was added so that TCR occurrence patterns could be studied. Besides the first cohort of approximately 710 subjects, a separate validation cohort made up of over 95 different subjects was used. The aim of the study was to test whether cataloging public T cell receptors could identify signatures of past pathogen exposure. Of the approximately 400 genotyped donors, 75% to 85% were placed in the genetic ancestry cluster associated with self-reported Caucasian donors. About 5 DR-DQ haplotypes were handled as single units for association and clustering, since linkage in the cohort was strong. To predict cytomegalovirus infection status, the study brought together high-throughput TCR immunosequencing, statistical association of individual TCRs with disease status, and machine learning. HLA typing covered class I and class II loci at four-digit resolution. The study used immunosequencing to profile the T cell repertoires of 600 to 850 subjects and linked those repertoires to cytomegalovirus serostatus. The number of typed donors differed by locus: roughly 620-640 for A, B, C, DRB1 and DQB1; 522 for DQA1; over 600 for DPA1; and about 450 for DPB1. Every discovery cohort repertoire had been produced on one sequencing platform.

Sequences SGHDT (CDR1) and YYEEEE (CDR2) are obtained from the germline V gene. The CDR3 spans 14 residues, from the cysteine through the phenylalanine. The CDR3 DNA has 42 bases and is translated from base 1. A distance of 11 bases separates the germline ends of V and J, which lose 0 bases and 10 bases respectively. Results and caveats for the whole study, not just this receptor: For the cohort, immune exposure information was limited to CMV serostatus. According to a later analysis, most CMV-associated TCR beta chains appeared to be HLA-restricted, and the HLA associations seemed to be driven largely by CMV exposure. In an earlier analysis of fewer than 700 of the donors, most TCR beta V segments appeared in productive rearrangements about 87% or about 30% of the time, broadly matching IMGT annotations. When HLA alleles, especially DR and DQ, strongly co-occurred, attributing TCR associations to individual alleles was difficult. A cluster of highly shared sequence variants was judged likely to be a technical artifact of the sequencing pipeline. This cohort had only TCR beta chains sequenced, and the lack of alpha or paired-chain data limited which features could be detected. According to the authors, the approach could potentially be generalized to other disease states and immunological phenotypes. The study gave a list of about 150 TCR beta chains associated with cytomegalovirus. Correlated functional status among segregating V segments might reflect linkage disequilibrium, but an unknown experimental factor could not be ruled out. Because HLA typing was unavailable for some donors at each locus, only the typed subset was used in association tests. The presence/absence analyses assumed that sequencing depth was roughly uniform across donors, and that assumption may not be true. A further reported finding was that TCR beta sequences accurately predicted the HLA-A and HLA-B alleles for most subjects in the first cohort. Specific HLA alleles were associated with over 15,000 TCR beta sequences at a false discovery rate of 0.05 in a later analysis. A later genetic analysis associated a missense DCLRE1C variant with V-gene and J-gene trimming of TCR beta chains, and an independent cohort replicated the association. Cytomegalovirus status was reported to be diagnosed by the classifier with high specificity and sensitivity in both the original and validation cohorts. According to a later analysis, parvovirus B19, influenza, CMV and Epstein-Barr virus appeared linked to several top co-occurrence clusters. In a later analysis, TCR association rates were found to vary across HLA loci, with the most associated TCRs seen for DRB1 alleles and the fewest for HLA-C alleles. Three of the identified cytomegalovirus-associated TCR beta chains were confirmed in vitro to be specific for cytomegalovirus antigens. In a later analysis, HLA-associated TCR beta chains showed more clonal expansion and lower generation probabilities than non-associated chains that were equally common. Compared with the 666-donor mean, donors in an Asian-associated ancestry cluster had fewer N-insertions in productive TCRs, according to a later genetic analysis. Because counts were too low, about 18 rarely observed V segments, including chromosome 9 orphons, were excluded from the earlier analysis of 500 to 700 of the donors. The 87-base-pair reads could not distinguish some IMGT-functional V segments, including TRBV6-2 and TRBV6-3, so those segments were excluded. While some public TCRs were present in many individuals, most TCR sequences turned up only very rarely across donors.

The cohort was made up of 500 to 850 healthy bone marrow donors. At the time of sampling, all cohort members were nominally healthy, though unrecorded immune exposures were likely present. The donor was CMV seronegative and was included in the group of 352 seronegative cohort members. Each donor provided a peripheral blood sample, and peripheral blood mononuclear cells were used for TCR beta sequencing. The Qiagen DNeasy Blood Extraction Kit was used to extract genomic DNA from the blood cell samples. For this clone: No antigen is known for it. There are no base qualities to consult, and no much larger clone falls within one base.

Library method: the immunoSEQ multiplex PCR assay. The multiplex PCR relied on a mix of 60 forward primers for TCR Vbeta segments and 13 reverse primers for TCR Jbeta segments. The CDR3 region of rearranged TCR beta genes was amplified from genomic DNA by a multiplex PCR assay. Amplified TCR beta libraries were sequenced as 87-base-pair reads on the Illumina HiSeq System. The original pipeline was this. Across the roughly 670 repertoires, a later analysis counted 78 million or so unique TCR beta chains, approximately 10 million of which were shared by at least two donors. Raw reads were error-corrected and collapsed into unique sequences by a nearest-neighbor algorithm in which closely related sequences were merged to remove PCR and sequencing errors. Alignment of CDR3 sequences to IMGT reference sequences was used to assign V, D and J gene segments. For a sequence to be retained, a match of at least six nucleotides to both a V gene segment and a J gene segment was required. Rearrangements were classified as productive when the CDR3 lacked stop codons and remained in frame with V and J, and all other rearrangements were classified as non-productive. CDR3 was defined according to IMGT convention as the region running from the second conserved V-encoded cysteine to the conserved J-encoded phenylalanine. In an earlier analysis of some 550 of the donors, sequences lacking an unambiguous match to a single V gene segment were excluded. In an earlier analysis of more than 500 of the donors, a V segment was called functional when productive rearrangements were above 56.7%, and segregating when the standard deviation between donors exceeded 5%. A statistical classification framework was developed to diagnose cytomegalovirus status using the catalog of TCR beta chain sequences. In a later analysis, TCR nucleotide sequences were compared against IMGT/GENE-DB human TR gene sequences so that V and J genes could be assigned. In a later analysis, CDR3 sequences and most-parsimonious VDJ recombination scenarios were assigned using the TCRdist pipeline. A later analysis defined each TCR beta chain by its CDR3 amino acid sequence plus V-gene family, and excluded reads lacking a unique V-gene family. In a later analysis, 550 to 650 highly shared, low-generation-probability nucleotide sequences were removed to address suspected cross-contamination and a sequencing artifact. A later analysis calculated a clonal expansion index for each public chain from normalized within-repertoire ranks of inferred template counts. Generation probabilities in a later analysis came from a VDJ recombination model fitted to out-of-frame rearrangements, and those results were checked against IGoR. In a later analysis, TCR-TCR, TCR-HLA and TCR-CMV co-occurrence was scored with hypergeometric tests, and a repertoire-size bias correction was applied to TCR pairs. A later analysis estimated false discovery rates by permuting HLA or CMV assignments 20 times. In a later analysis, co-occurring TCRs were grouped with DBSCAN, and TCRdist sequence similarity was added when clustering was performed within HLA-allele-positive subsets. Co-occurrence clustering excluded repertoires with fewer than 30,000 or more than 120,000 public chains, plus five with anomalous nucleotide sharing. TCRdb retrieved this table from immuneACCESS and kept in-frame rearrangements only. Not all clones are present; in checked studies, unresolved V genes account for under half, and no reason is known for the remainder. V, J and clone size are taken as reported in that table, and D and trimming were inferred from the DNA itself. The sample table lists roughly 110,000 clones, over 75% of them with a count of one. The ten largest account for 2% to 2.5% of the sample.

The sample consisted of PBMCs. The sequence was collected from a man younger than 40 in good health and CMV-seronegative. In this chain, TRBV5-6 is recombined with TRBJ1-6; the D gene cannot be resolved reliably. The bases read TGTGCCAGCAGCTTGGTGGGAGTGGCCTCACCCCTCCACTTT. The resulting protein is CASSLVGVASPLHF. Joined to the reference TRBV5-6 and TRBJ1-6 proteins, this CDR3 gives the full variable domain: DAGVTQSPTHLIKTRGQQVTLRCSPKSGHDTVSWYQQALGQGPQFIFQYYEEEERQRGNFPDRFSGHQFPNYSSELNVNALLLGDSALYLCASSLVGVASPLHFGNGTRLTVT.